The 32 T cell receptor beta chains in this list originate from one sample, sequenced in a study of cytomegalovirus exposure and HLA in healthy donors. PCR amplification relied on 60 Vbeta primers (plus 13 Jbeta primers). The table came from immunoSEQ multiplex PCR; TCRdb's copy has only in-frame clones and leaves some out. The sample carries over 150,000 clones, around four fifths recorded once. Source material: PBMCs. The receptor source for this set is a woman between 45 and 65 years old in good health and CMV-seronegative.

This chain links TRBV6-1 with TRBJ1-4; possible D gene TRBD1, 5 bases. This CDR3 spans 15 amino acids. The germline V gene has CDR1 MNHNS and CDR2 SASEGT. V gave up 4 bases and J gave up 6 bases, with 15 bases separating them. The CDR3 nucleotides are TGTGCCAGCAGTGGGAGCTCCGGGGGGTATGAAAAACTGTTTTTT. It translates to CASSGSSGGYEKLFF.

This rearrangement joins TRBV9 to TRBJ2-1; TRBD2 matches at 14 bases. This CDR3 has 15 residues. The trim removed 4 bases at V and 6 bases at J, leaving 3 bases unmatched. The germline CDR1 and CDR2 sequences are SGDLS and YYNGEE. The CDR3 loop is CASSTGTSGSNEQFF. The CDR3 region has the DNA TGTGCCAGCAGCACGGGGACTAGCGGGAGCAATGAGCAGTTCTTC.

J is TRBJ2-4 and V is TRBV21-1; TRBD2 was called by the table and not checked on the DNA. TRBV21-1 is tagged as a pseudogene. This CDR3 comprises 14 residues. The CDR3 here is CASIGGVAKNIQYF. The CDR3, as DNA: TGTGCCAGCATAGGCGGGGTAGCCAAAAACATTCAGTACTTC.

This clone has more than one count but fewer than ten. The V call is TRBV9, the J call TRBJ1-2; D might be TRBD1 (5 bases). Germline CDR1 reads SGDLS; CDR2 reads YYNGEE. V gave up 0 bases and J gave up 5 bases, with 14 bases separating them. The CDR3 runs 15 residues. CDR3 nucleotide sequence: TGTGCCAGCAGCGTAGGCCCCGACAGCACTTATGGCTACACCTTC. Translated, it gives CASSVGPDSTYGYTF.

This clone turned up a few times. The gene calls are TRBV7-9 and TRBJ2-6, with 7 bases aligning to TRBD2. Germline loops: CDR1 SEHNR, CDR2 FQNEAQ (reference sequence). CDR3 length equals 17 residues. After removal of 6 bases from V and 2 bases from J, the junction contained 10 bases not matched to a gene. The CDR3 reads CASSPPRREPGANVLTF. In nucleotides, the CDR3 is TGTGCCAGCAGTCCTCCAAGGCGGGAGCCTGGGGCCAACGTCCTGACTTTC.

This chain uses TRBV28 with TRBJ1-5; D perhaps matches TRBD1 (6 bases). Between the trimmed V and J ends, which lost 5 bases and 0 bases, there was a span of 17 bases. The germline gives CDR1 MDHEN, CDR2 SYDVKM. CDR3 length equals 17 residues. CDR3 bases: TGTGCCAGCAGTCCCCGTGGTCCCAGGGGTAGCAATCAGCCCCAGCATTTT. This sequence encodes CASSPRGPRGSNQPQHF.

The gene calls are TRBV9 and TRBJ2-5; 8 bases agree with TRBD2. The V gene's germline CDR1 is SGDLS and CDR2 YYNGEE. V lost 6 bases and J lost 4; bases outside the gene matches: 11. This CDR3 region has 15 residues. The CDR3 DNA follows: TGTGCCAGCACCTTCTCACCGGGGGGGGGAGAGACCCAGTACTTC. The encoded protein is CASTFSPGGGETQYF.

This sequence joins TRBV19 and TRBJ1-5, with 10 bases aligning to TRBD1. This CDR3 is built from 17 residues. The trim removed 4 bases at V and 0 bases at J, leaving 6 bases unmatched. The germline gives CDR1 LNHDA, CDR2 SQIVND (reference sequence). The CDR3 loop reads CASSTDRGKTSNQPQHF. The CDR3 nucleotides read TGTGCCAGTAGTACGGACAGGGGGAAGACTAGCAATCAGCCCCAGCATTTT.

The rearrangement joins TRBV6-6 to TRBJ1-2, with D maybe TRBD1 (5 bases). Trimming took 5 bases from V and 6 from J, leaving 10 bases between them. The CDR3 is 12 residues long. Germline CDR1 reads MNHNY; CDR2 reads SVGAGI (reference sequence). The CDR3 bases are TGTGCCAGCAGTGCAGGGTGGGATGGCTACACCTTC. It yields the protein CASSAGWDGYTF.

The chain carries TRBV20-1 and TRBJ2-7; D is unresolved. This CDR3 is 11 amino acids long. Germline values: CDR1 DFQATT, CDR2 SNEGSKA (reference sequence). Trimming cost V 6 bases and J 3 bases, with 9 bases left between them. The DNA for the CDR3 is TGCAGTGCGCCAGATTACTACGAGCAGTACTTC. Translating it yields CSAPDYYEQYF.

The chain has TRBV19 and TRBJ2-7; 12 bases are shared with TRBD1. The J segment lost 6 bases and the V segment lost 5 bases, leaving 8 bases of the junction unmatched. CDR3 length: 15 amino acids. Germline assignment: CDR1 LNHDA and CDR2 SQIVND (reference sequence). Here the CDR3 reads CASSVWGQGASEQYF. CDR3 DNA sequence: TGTGCCAGTAGTGTATGGGGACAGGGGGCGAGCGAGCAGTACTTC. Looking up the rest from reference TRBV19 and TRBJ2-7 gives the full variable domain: DGGITQSPKYLFRKEGQNVTLSCEQNLNHDAMYWYRQDPGQGLRLIYYSQIVNDFQKGDIAEGYSVSREKKESFPLTVTSAQKNPTAFYLCASSVWGQGASEQYFGPGTRLTVT.

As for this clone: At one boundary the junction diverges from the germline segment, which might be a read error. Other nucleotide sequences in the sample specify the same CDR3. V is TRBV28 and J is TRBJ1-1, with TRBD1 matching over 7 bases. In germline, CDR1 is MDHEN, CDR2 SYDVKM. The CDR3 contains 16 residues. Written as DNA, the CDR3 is TGTGCCAGCAGTACCGACAGGGAACGCCTGAACACTGAAGCCTTCTTT. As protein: CASSTDRERLNTEAFF.

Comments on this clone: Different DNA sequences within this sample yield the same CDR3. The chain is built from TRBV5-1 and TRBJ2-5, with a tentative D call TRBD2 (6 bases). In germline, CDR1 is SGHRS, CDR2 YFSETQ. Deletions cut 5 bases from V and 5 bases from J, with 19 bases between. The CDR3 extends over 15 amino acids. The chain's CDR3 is CASRNTLTSGETQYF. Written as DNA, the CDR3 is TGCGCCAGCAGAAATACACTGACTAGTGGGGAGACCCAGTACTTC.

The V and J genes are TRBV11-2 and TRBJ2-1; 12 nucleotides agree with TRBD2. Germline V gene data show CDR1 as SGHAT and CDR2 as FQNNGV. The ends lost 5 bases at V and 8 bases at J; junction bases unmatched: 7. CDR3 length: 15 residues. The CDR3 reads CASSPRLAGVHEQFF. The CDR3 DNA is TGTGCCAGCAGCCCCCGACTAGCGGGAGTGCATGAGCAGTTCTTC. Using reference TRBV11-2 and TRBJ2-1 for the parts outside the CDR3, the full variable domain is EAGVAQSPRYKIIEKRQSVAFWCNPISGHATLYWYQQILGQGPKLLIQFQNNGVVDDSQLPKDRFSAERLKGVDSTLKIQPAKLEDSAVYLCASSPRLAGVHEQFFGPGTRLTVL.

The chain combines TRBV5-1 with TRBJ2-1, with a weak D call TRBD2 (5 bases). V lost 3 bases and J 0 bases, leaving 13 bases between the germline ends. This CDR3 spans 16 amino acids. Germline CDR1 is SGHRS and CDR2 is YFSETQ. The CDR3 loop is CASSSRTGSSYNEQFF. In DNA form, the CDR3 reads TGCGCCAGCAGCTCGCGGACGGGAAGCTCCTACAATGAGCAGTTCTTC.

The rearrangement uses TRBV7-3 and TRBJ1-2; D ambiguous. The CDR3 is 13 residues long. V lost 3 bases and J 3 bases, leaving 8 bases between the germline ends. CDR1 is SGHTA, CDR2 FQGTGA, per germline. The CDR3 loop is CASSFEGHYGYTF. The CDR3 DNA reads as TGTGCCAGCAGCTTTGAGGGCCACTATGGCTACACCTTC.

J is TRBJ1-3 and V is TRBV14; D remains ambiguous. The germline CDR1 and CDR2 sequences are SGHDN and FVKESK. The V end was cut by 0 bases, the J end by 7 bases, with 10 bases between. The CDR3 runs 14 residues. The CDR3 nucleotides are TGTGCCAGCAGCCAAGAATATGGAGGGAACACCATATATTTT. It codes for CASSQEYGGNTIYF. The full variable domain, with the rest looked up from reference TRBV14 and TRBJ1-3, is EAGVTQFPSHSVIEKGQTVTLRCDPISGHDNLYWYRRVMGKEIKFLLHFVKESKQDESGMPNNRFLAERTGGTYSTLKVQPAELEDSGVYFCASSQEYGGNTIYFGEGSWLTVV.

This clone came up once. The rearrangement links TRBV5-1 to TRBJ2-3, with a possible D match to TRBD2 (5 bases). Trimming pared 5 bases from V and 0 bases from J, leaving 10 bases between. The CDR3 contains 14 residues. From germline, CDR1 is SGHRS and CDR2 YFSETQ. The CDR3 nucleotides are TGCGCCAGCAGTAAGGGCGGGAGCACAGATACGCAGTATTTT. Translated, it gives CASSKGGSTDTQYF.

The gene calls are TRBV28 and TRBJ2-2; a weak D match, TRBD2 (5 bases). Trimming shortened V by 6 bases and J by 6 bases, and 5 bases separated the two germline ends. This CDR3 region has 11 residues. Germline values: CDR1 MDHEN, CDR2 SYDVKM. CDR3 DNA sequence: TGTGCCAGCAGGGGAGCCGGGGAGCTGTTTTTT. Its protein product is CASRGAGELFF.

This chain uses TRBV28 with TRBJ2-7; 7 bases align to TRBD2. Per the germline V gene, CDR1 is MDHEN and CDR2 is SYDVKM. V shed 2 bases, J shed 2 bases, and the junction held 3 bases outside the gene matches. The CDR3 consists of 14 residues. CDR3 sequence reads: CASSLGGGPYEQYF. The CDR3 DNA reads TGTGCCAGCAGTTTAGGGGGAGGGCCCTACGAGCAGTACTTC.

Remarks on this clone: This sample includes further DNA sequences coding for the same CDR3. The CDR3 nucleotides read TGTGCCAGCAGCTTAGCTCGGGAGACCCAGTACTTC. Its protein product is CASSLARETQYF. The chain couples TRBV7-2 to TRBJ2-5, with D unresolved. Trimming shortened V by 0 bases and J by 5 bases, and 4 bases separated the two germline ends. The germline CDR1 and CDR2 sequences are SGHTA and FQGNSA. The CDR3 loop spans 12 amino acids.

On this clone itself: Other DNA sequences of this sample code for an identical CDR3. This CDR3 reads CASGPRTGELFF. CDR3 in DNA: TGTGCTAGTGGTCCGAGAACCGGGGAGCTGTTTTTT. The chain couples TRBV12-5 to TRBJ2-2; D is unresolved. The germline V and J ends were trimmed by 5 bases and 5 bases, with 6 bases remaining between them. The CDR3 is made up of 12 amino acids. The germline V gene encodes CDR1 LGHNT and CDR2 FRNRAP.

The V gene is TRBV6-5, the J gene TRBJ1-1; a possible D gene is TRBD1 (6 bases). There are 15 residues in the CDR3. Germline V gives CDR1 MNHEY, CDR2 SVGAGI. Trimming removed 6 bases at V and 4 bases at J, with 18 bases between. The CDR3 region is CASRADMRGSTEAFF. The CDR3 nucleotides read TGTGCCAGCAGGGCCGATATGAGGGGGAGCACTGAAGCTTTCTTT.

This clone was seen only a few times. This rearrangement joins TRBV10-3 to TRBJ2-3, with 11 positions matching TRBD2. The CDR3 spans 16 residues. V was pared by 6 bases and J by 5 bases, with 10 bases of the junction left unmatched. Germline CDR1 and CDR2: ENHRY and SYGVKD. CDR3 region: CAISNLAGGGLDTQYF. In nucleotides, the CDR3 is TGTGCCATCAGCAACTTAGCGGGAGGGGGATTAGATACGCAGTATTTT.

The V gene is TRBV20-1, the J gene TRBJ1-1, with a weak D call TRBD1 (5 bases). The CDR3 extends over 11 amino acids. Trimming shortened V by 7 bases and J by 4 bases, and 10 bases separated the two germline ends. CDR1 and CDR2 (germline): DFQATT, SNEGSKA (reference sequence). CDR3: CSVRRGTEAFF. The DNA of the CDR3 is TGCAGTGTTCGTAGGGGCACTGAAGCTTTCTTT.

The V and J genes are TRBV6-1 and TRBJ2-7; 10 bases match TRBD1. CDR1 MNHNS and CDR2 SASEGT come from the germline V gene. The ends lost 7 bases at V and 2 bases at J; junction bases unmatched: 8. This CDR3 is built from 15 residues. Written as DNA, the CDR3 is TGTGCCAGCATCGAGCGGGACAGGGGTACCTACGAGCAGTACTTC. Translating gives CASIERDRGTYEQYF.

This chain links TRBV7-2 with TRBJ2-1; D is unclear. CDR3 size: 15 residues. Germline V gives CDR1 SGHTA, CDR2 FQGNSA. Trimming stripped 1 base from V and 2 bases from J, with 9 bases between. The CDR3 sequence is CASSLVEAPYNEQFF. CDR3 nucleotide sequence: TGTGCCAGCAGCTTAGTTGAGGCCCCCTACAATGAGCAGTTCTTC. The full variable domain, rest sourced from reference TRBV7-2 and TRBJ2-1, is GAGVSQSPSNKVTEKGKDVELRCDPISGHTALYWYRQSLGQGLEFLIYFQGNSAPDKSGLPSDRFSAERTGGSVSTLTIQRTQQEDSAVYLCASSLVEAPYNEQFFGPGTRLTVL.

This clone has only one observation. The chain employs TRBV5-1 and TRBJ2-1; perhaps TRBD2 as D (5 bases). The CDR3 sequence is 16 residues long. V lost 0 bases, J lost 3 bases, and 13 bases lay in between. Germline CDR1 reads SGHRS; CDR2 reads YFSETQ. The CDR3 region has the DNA TGCGCCAGCAGCTTGGTGGGCCCGAGCGGCTACAATGAGCAGTTCTTC. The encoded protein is CASSLVGPSGYNEQFF.

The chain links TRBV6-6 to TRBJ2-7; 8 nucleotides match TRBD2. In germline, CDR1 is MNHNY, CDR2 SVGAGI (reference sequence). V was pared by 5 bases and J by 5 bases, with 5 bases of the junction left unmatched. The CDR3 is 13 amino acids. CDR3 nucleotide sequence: TGTGCCAGCAGTCCCCTGGGACTAGACGAGCAGTACTTC. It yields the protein CASSPLGLDEQYF.

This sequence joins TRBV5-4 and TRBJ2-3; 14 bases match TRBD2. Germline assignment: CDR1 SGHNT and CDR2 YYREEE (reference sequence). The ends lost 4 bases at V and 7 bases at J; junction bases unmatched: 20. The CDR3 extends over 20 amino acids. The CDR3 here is CASSGTGTSGGPWSGNTQYF. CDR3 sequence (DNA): TGTGCCAGCAGCGGAACCGGGACTAGCGGGGGTCCCTGGTCTGGAAATACGCAGTATTTT.

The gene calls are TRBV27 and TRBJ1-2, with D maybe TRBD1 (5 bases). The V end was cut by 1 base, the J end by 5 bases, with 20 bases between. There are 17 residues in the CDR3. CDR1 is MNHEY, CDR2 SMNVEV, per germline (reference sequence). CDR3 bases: TGTGCCAGCAGTTTATTGCCGAGGGTTTGGGGGGGGTATGGCTACACCTTC. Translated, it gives CASSLLPRVWGGYGYTF.

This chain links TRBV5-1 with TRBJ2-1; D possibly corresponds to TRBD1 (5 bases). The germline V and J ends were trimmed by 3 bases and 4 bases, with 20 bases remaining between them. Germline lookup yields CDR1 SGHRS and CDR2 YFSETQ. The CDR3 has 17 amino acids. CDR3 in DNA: TGCGCCAGCAGCTACTCAGGAAAGGGGCCCTCTTACAATGAGCAGTTCTTC. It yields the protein CASSYSGKGPSYNEQFF.